Below, one T cell receptor (beta chain) is given with its context. This CDR3 is 13 amino acids long. V was shortened by 3 bases and J by 5 bases, with 8 bases between the two germline ends. This specimen belongs to a study of blood T cell repertoires in COVID-19. Profiled with immunoSEQ multiplex PCR; TCRdb holds only in-frame clones, not every one. The table includes 200,000 to 250,000 clones, around 90% detected once. The TCR sequence derives from a man aged 18-30 years with active or convalescent COVID-19. The V call is TRBV12-3 or TRBV12-4, the J call TRBJ1-5; D not certain. Sequenced input: peripheral blood. CDR3 bases: TGTGCCAGCAGTTTTTTTCTCGATCAGCCCCAGCATTTT. Its protein product is CASSFFLDQPQHF.